This T cell receptor (beta chain) stems from a study of T cell repertoires in cytomegalovirus infection. This clonotype was picked up a small number of times. In TCRdb, the reads were re-called with MiXCR into one record per CDR3 protein. The data hold under 200,000 distinct CDR3 sequences, with approximately 9.6% observed a single time. The length of the CDR3 is 16 residues. Trimming removed 8 bases from V and 0 bases from J; junction bases left unmatched: 7. Germline loops: CDR1 MDHEN, CDR2 SYDVKM. Source material: PBMCs. This chain uses TRBV28 with TRBJ2-7; 13 bases align to TRBD2. The TCR comes from a human donor in good health (CMV status not recorded). Some clones in this sample may be carry-over from other donors' samples. The CDR3 is CASRLAGGLSSYEQYF. In nucleotides, the CDR3 is TGTGCCAGCCGACTAGCGGGAGGATTGAGCTCCTACGAGCAGTACTTC.